This T cell receptor (beta chain) was documented in a study of identical twins. This clonotype has ten or more counts. The CDR3 totals 13 residues. The germline CDR1 and CDR2 sequences are SEHNR and FQNEAQ (reference sequence). The V end was cut by 5 bases, the J end by 2 bases, with 10 bases between. One entry per CDR3 protein results from TCRdb running MiXCR on the 5' RACE reads. The data contain about 660,000 distinct CDR3 sequences, approximately 9% of them seen just once; the ten biggest clones take up 0.75% to 1%. These data are also associated with another study on yellow fever vaccine responses in identical twins.

The TCR originated in a woman younger than 35 in good health. V and J are TRBV7-9 and TRBJ2-7; D remains unclear. The sample was PBMCs. CDR3 in DNA: TGTGCCAGCAGCCGACGACAAACCTACGAGCAGTACTTC. Its translation: CASSRRQTYEQYF.